This TCR beta chain was retrieved from a study of identical twins. Overall study results and limits: Twins' excess sharing was less marked for out-of-frame beta sequences.

The cDNA had a unique molecular identifier and a template-switch universal primer site. TCRdb reprocessed the 5' RACE reads via MiXCR and lists one record per CDR3 protein. The table shows fewer than 800,000 distinct CDR3 sequences, with roughly 6.6% occurring only once. This clonotype was recorded at least ten times. Its antigen is unidentified. The CDR3 length is 16 residues. The germline V gene has CDR1 SGHAT and CDR2 FQDESV (reference sequence). Germline trimming cut 5 bases from V and 0 bases from J; bases unmatched to any gene: 5. The sample also formed part of further work on yellow fever vaccine responses in identical twins.

The rearrangement links TRBV11-1 to TRBJ2-4, with 9 bases lining up with TRBD1. This sequence originates from a woman under 30 in good health. Sequenced sample: PBMCs. CDR3: CASSEGQGRAKNIQYF. CDR3 sequence (DNA): TGTGCCAGCAGCGAAGGACAGGGGCGAGCCAAAAACATTCAGTACTTC.